The text below deals with one T cell receptor beta chain. Its cognate antigen is unknown. This sample was taken from a study of CD8+CD57+ T cells in acquired aplastic anemia. As for the study in general: The mean DNA yield obtained from sorted CD4+ and CD8+ cells came to 3.2 ug. Study findings and constraints: Patients and controls were found to share twenty-nine CD8+ CDR3 sequences. Controls and patients did not differ significantly in CD8+ Simpson's diversity.

The template used for profiling TCR beta VDJ and CDR3 was genomic DNA. TCRdb analysed the reads with MiXCR anew, one entry per CDR3 protein. In the table there are about 190,000 distinct CDR3 sequences, more than 45% of which are singletons. Sequencing involved patients with CD8+CD57+ cell expansion previously shown by flow cytometry. Among the patients, all had severe acquired aplastic anemia. This CDR3 is 12 amino acids long. V was cut by 6 bases and J by 5 bases, with 10 bases left in between. Germline values: CDR1 SGHVS, CDR2 FNYEAQ. Sequenced input: sorted CD4+, CD8+, or CD8+CD57+ T cells (not recorded which) from PBMCs. The chain employs TRBV7-6 and TRBJ2-5; D unclear. The receptor's source is a human donor with aplastic anemia. The CDR3 loop is CASRRLGETQYF. CDR3 DNA sequence: TGTGCCAGCAGACGATTGGGGGAGACCCAGTACTTC.